Listed below are T cell receptor beta chains from one sample, sequenced in a study of CD8+ T cells in alopecia areata. Assay used: immunoSEQ multiplex PCR; TCRdb lists only in-frame clones, some missing. The sample gives 250,000 to 300,000 clones, more than 45% of which show up once; more than 1.5% is in the top ten. The sample was CD4+ T cells sorted from blood, taken at week 24, from a patient treated with tofacitinib. These receptors were taken from a human donor with alopecia areata. CDR3s include the opening cysteine and the closing phenylalanine or tryptophan. The D gene is left open where the match is weak. Not all rows give a size; the values are once, few, many and, for expanded clones, a class.

d_gene | j_gene | abundance | v_gene | CDR3aa | CDR3nt
- | TRBJ2-5 | - | TRBV7-2 | CASSLDPGETQYF | TGTGCCAGCAGCTTGGACCCCGGAGAGACCCAGTACTTC
- | TRBJ1-2 | few | TRBV28 | CASSFGWGYTF | TGTGCCAGCAGTTTCGGGTGGGGCTACACCTTC
TRBD1 | TRBJ1-2 | few | TRBV28 | CASSPADRESYGYTF | TGTGCCAGCAGTCCCGCGGACAGGGAGTCCTATGGCTACACCTTC
- | TRBJ2-7 | few | TRBV6-1 | CASERAMGYEQYF | TGTGCCAGCGAACGTGCCATGGGCTACGAGCAGTACTTC
TRBD1 | TRBJ2-5 | - | TRBV9 | CASSQGTGRQETQYF | TGTGCCAGCAGTCAAGGGACAGGGAGACAAGAGACCCAGTACTTC
- | TRBJ2-7 | few | TRBV29-1 | CSLRDGTYEQYF | TGCAGCTTACGGGACGGAACCTACGAGCAGTACTTC
- | TRBJ1-6 | few | TRBV4-1 | CASSRLSQGRSPLHF | TGCGCCAGCAGCCGCCTTTCCCAGGGACGATCACCCCTCCACTTT
- | TRBJ1-3 | - | TRBV5-1 | CASSLDTGSGNTIYF | TGCGCCAGCAGCTTGGACACCGGCTCTGGAAACACCATATATTTT
TRBD1 | TRBJ1-1 | - | TRBV9 | CASSEGTVNTEAFF | TGTGCCAGCAGCGAAGGGACAGTGAACACTGAAGCTTTCTTT
TRBD1 | TRBJ2-7 | few | TRBV29-1 | CSVEGGQGAYEQYF | TGCAGCGTTGAAGGGGGACAGGGGGCCTACGAGCAGTACTTC
- | TRBJ1-1 | - | TRBV30 | CAWSVGEMNTEAFF | TGTGCCTGGAGTGTAGGGGAGATGAACACTGAAGCTTTCTTT
- | TRBJ2-2 | once | TRBV6-1 | CASSEGYTGELFF | TGTGCCAGCAGTGAGGGGTACACCGGGGAGCTGTTTTTT
TRBD2 | TRBJ2-1 | - | TRBV30 | CAWSPLAGLHGEQFF | TGTGCCTGGAGCCCTCTAGCGGGGCTACATGGTGAGCAGTTCTTC
- | TRBJ2-1 | - | TRBV29-1 | CSVEDGRTAFF | TGCAGCGTTGAAGATGGAAGGACGGCCTTCTTC
- | TRBJ2-1 | few | TRBV19 | CASSPQYNEQFF | TGTGCCAGTAGTCCGCAATACAATGAGCAGTTCTTC
- | TRBJ1-5 | - | TRBV29-1 | CSVLDVNGQPQHF | TGCAGCGTTCTCGACGTCAATGGGCAGCCCCAGCATTTT
- | TRBJ1-5 | - | TRBV30 | CAWSVPSGRGGQPQHF | TGTGCCTGGAGTGTACCGTCGGGCAGGGGTGGGCAGCCCCAGCATTTT
- | TRBJ1-6 | - | TRBV6-5 | CASSYSSSPLHF | TGTGCCAGCAGTTACTCGAGCTCACCCCTCCACTTT
TRBD2 | TRBJ2-5 | few | TRBV19 | CASSASGQETQYF | TGTGCCAGTTCAGCTAGCGGACAAGAGACCCAGTACTTC
- | TRBJ1-2 | - | TRBV6-5 | CASRQHTNYGYTF | TGTGCCAGCAGACAACATACTAACTATGGCTACACCTTC
- | TRBJ1-6 | - | TRBV19 | CASSMATGSNSPLHF | TGTGCCAGTAGTATGGCGACAGGATCAAACTCACCCCTCCACTTT
- | TRBJ2-5 | - | TRBV30 | CAWSQETQYF | TGTGCCTGGAGCCAAGAGACCCAGTACTTC
- | TRBJ2-3 | - | TRBV4-2 | CASSQAGADTQYF | TGTGCCAGCAGCCAAGCAGGCGCAGATACGCAGTATTTT
TRBD1 | TRBJ2-2 | - | TRBV27 | CASSLSGTGRRNTGELFF | TGTGCCAGCAGTTTATCGGGGACAGGACGTAGAAACACCGGGGAGCTGTTTTTT
TRBD1 | TRBJ2-7 | - | TRBV29-1 | CSVIDRAVYEQYF | TGCAGCGTCATAGACAGGGCTGTCTACGAGCAGTACTTC
TRBD1 | TRBJ2-3 | few | TRBV18 | CASSPPDRGGTDTQYF | TGTGCCAGCTCACCACCGGACAGGGGAGGCACAGATACGCAGTATTTT
- | TRBJ1-1 | - | TRBV5-4 | CASSLRGLSTEAFF | TGTGCCAGCAGCTTGAGGGGTTTGAGCACTGAAGCTTTCTTT
- | TRBJ1-2 | - | TRBV2 | CASSEIGSYGYTF | TGTGCCAGCAGTGAAATAGGCAGCTATGGCTACACCTTC
- | TRBJ1-2 | - | TRBV4-1 | CASSLPTGNGYTF | TGCGCCAGCAGCCTGCCTACAGGGAATGGCTACACCTTC
- | TRBJ2-7 | - | TRBV2 | CASRPDAYEQYF | TGTGCCAGCAGGCCAGATGCCTACGAGCAGTACTTC
- | TRBJ1-1 | - | TRBV11-1 | CASSRRGSENTEAFF | TGTGCCAGCAGCCGTCGTGGAAGCGAGAACACTGAAGCTTTCTTT
TRBD1 | TRBJ2-7 | - | TRBV28 | CASRIRTGASYEQYF | TGTGCCAGCAGGATAAGGACAGGCGCCTCCTACGAGCAGTACTTC
- | TRBJ2-5 | - | TRBV15 | CATSRDQGETQYF | TGTGCCACCAGCAGGGACCAGGGAGAGACCCAGTACTTC
- | TRBJ1-6 | - | TRBV6-5 | CASSRGGNSPLHF | TGTGCCAGCAGTAGGGGAGGTAATTCACCCCTCCACTTT
- | TRBJ1-1 | - | TRBV30 | CAWSQGETEAFF | TGTGCCTGGAGTCAAGGAGAAACTGAAGCTTTCTTT